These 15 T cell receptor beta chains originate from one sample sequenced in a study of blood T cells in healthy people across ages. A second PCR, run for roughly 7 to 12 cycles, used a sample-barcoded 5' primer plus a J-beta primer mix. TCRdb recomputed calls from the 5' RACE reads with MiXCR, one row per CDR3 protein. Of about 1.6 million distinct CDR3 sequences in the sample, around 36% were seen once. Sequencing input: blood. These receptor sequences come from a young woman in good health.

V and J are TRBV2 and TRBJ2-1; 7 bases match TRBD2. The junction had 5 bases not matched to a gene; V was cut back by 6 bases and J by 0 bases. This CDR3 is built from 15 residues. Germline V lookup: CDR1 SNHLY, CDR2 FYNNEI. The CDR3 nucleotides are TGTGCCAGCAGGAGCCGGGACTACTCCTACAATGAGCAGTTCTTC. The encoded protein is CASRSRDYSYNEQFF.

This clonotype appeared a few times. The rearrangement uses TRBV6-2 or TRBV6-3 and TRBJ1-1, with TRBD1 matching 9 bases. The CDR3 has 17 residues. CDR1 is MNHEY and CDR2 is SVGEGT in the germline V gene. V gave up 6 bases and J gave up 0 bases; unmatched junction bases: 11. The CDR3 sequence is CASRRLGQGGMNTEAFF. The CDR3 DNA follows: TGTGCCAGCAGAAGACTGGGACAGGGAGGGATGAACACTGAAGCTTTCTTT.

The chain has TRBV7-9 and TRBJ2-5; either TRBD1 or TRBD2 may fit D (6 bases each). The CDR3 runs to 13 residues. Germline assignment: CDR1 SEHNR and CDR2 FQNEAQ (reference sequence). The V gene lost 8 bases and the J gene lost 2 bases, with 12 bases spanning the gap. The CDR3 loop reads CASARGPQETQYF. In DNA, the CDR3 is TGTGCCAGCGCCCGGGGGCCTCAAGAGACCCAGTACTTC. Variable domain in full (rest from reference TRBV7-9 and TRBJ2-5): DTGVSQNPRHKITKRGQNVTFRCDPISEHNRLYWYRQTLGQGPEFLTYFQNEAQLEKSRLLSDRFSAERPKGSFSTLEIQRTEQGDSAMYLCASARGPQETQYFGPGTRLLVL.

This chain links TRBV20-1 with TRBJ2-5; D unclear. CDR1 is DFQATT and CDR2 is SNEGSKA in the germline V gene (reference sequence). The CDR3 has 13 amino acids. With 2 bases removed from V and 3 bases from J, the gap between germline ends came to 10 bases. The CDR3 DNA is TGCAGTGCTAGAACCCCCCGGGAAGAGACCCAGTACTTC. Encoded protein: CSARTPREETQYF.

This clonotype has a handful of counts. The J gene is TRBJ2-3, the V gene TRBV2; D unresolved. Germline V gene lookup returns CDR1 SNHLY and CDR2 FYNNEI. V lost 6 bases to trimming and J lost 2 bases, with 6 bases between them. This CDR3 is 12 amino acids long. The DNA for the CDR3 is TGTGCCAGCAGGGGATACACAGATACGCAGTATTTT. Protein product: CASRGYTDTQYF.

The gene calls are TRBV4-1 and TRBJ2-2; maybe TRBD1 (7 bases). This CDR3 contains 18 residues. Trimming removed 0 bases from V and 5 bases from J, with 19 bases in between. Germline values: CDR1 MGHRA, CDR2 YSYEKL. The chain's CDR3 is CASSQDHATGRNTGELFF. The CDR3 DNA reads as TGCGCCAGCAGCCAAGATCATGCGACAGGGAGGAATACCGGGGAGCTGTTTTTT.

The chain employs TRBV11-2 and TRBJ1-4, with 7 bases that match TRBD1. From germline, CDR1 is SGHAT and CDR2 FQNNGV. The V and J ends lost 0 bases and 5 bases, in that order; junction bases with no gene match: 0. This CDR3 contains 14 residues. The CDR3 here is CASSLETGNEKLFF. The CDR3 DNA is TGTGCCAGCAGCTTAGAGACAGGGAATGAAAAACTGTTTTTT. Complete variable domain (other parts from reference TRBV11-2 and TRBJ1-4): EAGVAQSPRYKIIEKRQSVAFWCNPISGHATLYWYQQILGQGPKLLIQFQNNGVVDDSQLPKDRFSAERLKGVDSTLKIQPAKLEDSAVYLCASSLETGNEKLFFGSGTQLSVL.

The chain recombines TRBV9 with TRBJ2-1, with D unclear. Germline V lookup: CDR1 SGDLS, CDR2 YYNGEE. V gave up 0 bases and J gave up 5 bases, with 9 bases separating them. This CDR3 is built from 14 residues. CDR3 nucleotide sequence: TGTGCCAGCAGCGTAGGCGGTTCAAACAATGAGCAGTTCTTC. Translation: CASSVGGSNNEQFF.

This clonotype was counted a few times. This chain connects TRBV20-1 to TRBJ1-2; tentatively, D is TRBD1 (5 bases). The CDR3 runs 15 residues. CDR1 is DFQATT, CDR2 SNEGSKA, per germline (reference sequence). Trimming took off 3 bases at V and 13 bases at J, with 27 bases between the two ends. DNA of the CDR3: TGCAGTGCTAGTCAGGCGGGGCGCAACCAACCTGCGGGCACCTTC. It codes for CSASQAGRNQPAGTF.

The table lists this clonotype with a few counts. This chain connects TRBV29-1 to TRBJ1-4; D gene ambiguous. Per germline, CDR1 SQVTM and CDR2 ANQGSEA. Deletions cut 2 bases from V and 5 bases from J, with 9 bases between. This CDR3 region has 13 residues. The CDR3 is CSVEQALNEKLFF. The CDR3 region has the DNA TGCAGCGTTGAACAGGCACTAAATGAAAAACTGTTTTTT.

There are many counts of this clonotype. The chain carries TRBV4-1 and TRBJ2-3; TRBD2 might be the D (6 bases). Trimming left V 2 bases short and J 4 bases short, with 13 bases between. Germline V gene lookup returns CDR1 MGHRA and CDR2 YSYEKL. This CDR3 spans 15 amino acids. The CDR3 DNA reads TGCGCCAGCAGCCAATCGGGACTTCAGGCAGATACGCAGTATTTT. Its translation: CASSQSGLQADTQYF.

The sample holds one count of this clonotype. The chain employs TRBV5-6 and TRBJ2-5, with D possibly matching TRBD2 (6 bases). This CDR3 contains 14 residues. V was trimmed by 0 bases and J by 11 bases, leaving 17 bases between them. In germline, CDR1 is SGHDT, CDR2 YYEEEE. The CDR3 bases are TGTGCCAGCAGCTTGGAGGCTAGCGCCAATGAGCAGTACTTC. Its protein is CASSLEASANEQYF. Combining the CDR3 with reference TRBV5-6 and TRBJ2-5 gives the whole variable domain DAGVTQSPTHLIKTRGQQVTLRCSPKSGHDTVSWYQQALGQGPQFIFQYYEEEERQRGNFPDRFSGHQFPNYSSELNVNALLLGDSALYLCASSLEASANEQYFGPGTRLLVL.

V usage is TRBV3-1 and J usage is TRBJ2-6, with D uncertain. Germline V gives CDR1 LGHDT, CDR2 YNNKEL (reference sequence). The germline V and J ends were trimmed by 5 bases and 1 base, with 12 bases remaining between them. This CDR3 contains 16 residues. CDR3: CASSSRLRSGANVLTF. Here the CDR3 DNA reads TGTGCCAGCAGCTCAAGATTACGATCTGGGGCCAACGTCCTGACTTTC.

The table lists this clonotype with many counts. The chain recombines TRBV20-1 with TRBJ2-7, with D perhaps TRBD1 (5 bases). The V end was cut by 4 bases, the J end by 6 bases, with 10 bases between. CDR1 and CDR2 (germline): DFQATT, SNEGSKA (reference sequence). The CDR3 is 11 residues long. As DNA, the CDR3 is TGCAGTGCTACTAAAGGGGTCGAGCAGTACTTC. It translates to CSATKGVEQYF.

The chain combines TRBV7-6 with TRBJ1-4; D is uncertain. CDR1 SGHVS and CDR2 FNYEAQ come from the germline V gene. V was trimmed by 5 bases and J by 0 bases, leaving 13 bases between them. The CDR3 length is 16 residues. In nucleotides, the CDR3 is TGTGCCAGCAGCCCCGGAAGTGTCGCAACTAATGAAAAACTGTTTTTT. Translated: CASSPGSVATNEKLFF.